This T cell receptor beta chain appears in the sequencing data of a study of T cells after yellow fever vaccination. Overall study: Low-cell-number fractions were prepared with SMART-Seq v4 Ultra Low Input. Study outcomes and limitations: The secondary response was weaker but peaked faster, day 5 versus 15. Post-booster samples contained most primary-vaccination clones (more than 95% CD4, around 88% CD8).

This CDR3 region has 20 residues. J lost 0 bases, V lost 8 bases, and 21 bases had no gene match. In germline, CDR1 is MNHEY, CDR2 SVGEGT. The sample holds a few counts of this clonotype. Its antigen is not identified. They built TCR cDNA with 5'RACE template switching, a step that put in a universal primer site and UMIs. TCRdb reprocessed the 5' RACE reads with MiXCR, giving one entry per CDR3 protein. The sample lists approximately 550,000 distinct CDR3 sequences, less than 15% occurring once. This chain joins TRBV6-2 or TRBV6-3 and TRBJ2-7; 11 bases match TRBD2. The sample was PBMCs, taken on the day of the yellow fever booster vaccination. The receptor was isolated from a man aged 25-45 years who received the YFV17D yellow fever vaccine. Here the CDR3 reads CASRAREKTSGTRSSYEQYF. CDR3 DNA: TGTGCCAGCCGAGCCAGGGAGAAGACTAGCGGGACGAGGTCCTCCTACGAGCAGTACTTC.